This T cell receptor beta chain was obtained from a study of liver allograft versus peripheral blood T cells. Overall study context: Intrahepatic T cell receptor repertoires from transplanted livers were compared against repertoires in recipients' peripheral blood.

With 5 bases removed from V and 7 bases from J, the gap between germline ends came to 15 bases. CDR3 length: 15 residues. CDR1 MNHEY and CDR2 SVGAGI come from the germline V gene. Using its own MiXCR run on the reads, TCRdb lists one record per CDR3 protein. The sample has about 8,000 distinct CDR3 sequences, about a fifth seen once. Points on this clonotype: This likely came from a read error, as a far larger clone is one base away.

The clonotype comes from a human patient who had a liver transplant. Some T cells may be graft donor cells. The chain combines TRBV6-5 with TRBJ1-6; tentative D call: TRBD1 (6 bases). This chain's CDR3 is CASSGQTGENSPLHF. In DNA form, the CDR3 reads TGTGCCAGCAGTGGCCAGACAGGAGAGAATTCACCCCTCCACTTT.